The T cell receptor (beta chain) under discussion was sequenced for a study of vaccination and CD4 T cells after COVID-19. For the study at large: Convalescent donors totaled six males and four females, including two who were Hispanic.

With the Oncomine TCR Beta short-read assay, DNA from cultured CD4+ T cells was sequenced. Each CDR3 protein gets one entry after TCRdb re-called the PCR reads with MiXCR. The sample lists about 26,000 distinct CDR3 sequences; 40% were seen once. Regarding treatment: approximately nine-day PBMC culture with coronavirus spike peptide pools or control peptides (ViraFEST assay). Points from the study as a whole: Convalescent patients studied were relatively few, and early post-infection timepoints were absent.

Germline CDR1 DFQATT, CDR2 SNEGSKA (reference sequence). The CDR3 has 12 residues. Points on this clonotype: What it binds is unknown.

This sequence originates from a human donor who had recovered from COVID-19. The gene calls are TRBV20-1 and TRBJ2-7; D gene ambiguous. Sequencing used CD4+ T cells from blood, cultured in vitro. In DNA, the CDR3 is TGCAGCGCCACGGGTAAGACCTACGAGCAGTACTTC. Translated, it gives CSATGKTYEQYF.